Here is one T cell receptor beta chain with its context. Antigen: not known. Using constant-segment primers, 5'RACE produced TCR alpha and TCR beta cDNA libraries carrying sample barcodes and UMIs. TCRdb reanalysed the 5' RACE reads using MiXCR and keeps one entry per CDR3 protein. The sample comprises 300,000 to 400,000 distinct CDR3 sequences, 25% to 30% of which are singletons, and roughly 14% rests with the top ten. This specimen belongs to a study of T-cell memory formation after mild COVID-19. Study overall: TCR clusters were mostly confined to one donor each. Whole-study results and caveats: Memory sampled before infection contained some responding clones, suggesting cross-reactive memory joined. Mainly CM and EM harbored the contracting CD4+ clones; mainly EMRA harbored the CD8+ ones.

This CDR3 comprises 14 residues. CDR1 and CDR2 (germline): SGDLS, YYNGEE. V was clipped by 3 bases and J by 3 bases, with 12 bases between them. The gene calls are TRBV9 and TRBJ1-1; D unclear. The sequence was collected from an adult woman who had mild COVID-19 (a few samples of this study predate the infection). Cell type and time point are not known. The specimen was PBMCs or a T cell subset sorted from them (not recorded which). This CDR3 reads CASSGTAQYTEAFF. CDR3 coding DNA: TGTGCCAGCAGCGGGACCGCCCAGTACACTGAAGCTTTCTTT.